These T cell receptor beta chains were read from a single sample in a study of shared clonotypes between healthy human individuals. The method was immunoSEQ multiplex PCR; TCRdb's version includes in-frame clones alone and lacks a portion of them. The sample holds 490,000 or so clones, 76% seen once. The sample taken for sequencing was PBMCs. The receptor set was obtained from a woman aged 40 to 50 in good health. Some clones in this sample may be carry-over from other donors' samples. Both conserved end residues are part of each CDR3. Each record gives: J gene, clone size, V gene, CDR3 protein. A row's size may be missing; if present it is once, few, many or a size class.

>TRBJ2-6|NA|TRBV6-6
CASSPPGANVLTF
>TRBJ2-2|NA|TRBV6-4
CASSRSPGTGELFF
>TRBJ2-1|NA|TRBV7-4
CASSPGKVADRNEQFF
>TRBJ2-1|NA|TRBV11-2
CASSSLAGGFYNEQFF
>TRBJ2-6|NA|TRBV6-5
CASGSSGANVLTF
>TRBJ2-5|NA|TRBV11-3
CASSPGTASQETQYF
>TRBJ2-3|NA|TRBV5-1
CASSLVGDSSTDTQYF
>TRBJ2-1|few|TRBV7-6
CASSGRGGILNEQFF
>TRBJ2-7|few|TRBV12-2
CASRLKIGLAGVGEQYF
>TRBJ2-7|few|TRBV15
CATSRQTGGEQYF
>TRBJ1-5|NA|TRBV10-2
CASPTQGRNQPQHF
>TRBJ2-7|NA|TRBV30
CAWSVSDYEQYF
>NA|once|TRBV2
CASTLVYEQYF
>TRBJ2-5|NA|TRBV5-1
CASSPATGQGAGETQYF
>TRBJ1-2|NA|TRBV7-2
CASSLQAGDDGYTF
>TRBJ1-3|once|TRBV30
CAWRLQGLGNTIYF
>TRBJ1-5|few|TRBV19
CASSISTYNQPQHF
>TRBJ2-3|NA|TRBV5-1
CASSLEGGDTDTQYF
>TRBJ2-1|NA|TRBV6-5
CASSYLRGPMNEQFF
>TRBJ1-5|NA|TRBV28
CASSLDSNQPQHF
>TRBJ2-5|NA|TRBV30
CAWSVRGLPSGWETQYF
>TRBJ1-1|NA|TRBV10-3
CAISEYGQGGTYTEAFF
>TRBJ1-5|few|TRBV30
CAWSVGRSRPQHF
>TRBJ2-6|NA|TRBV19
CASSIGTGAGANVLTF
>TRBJ2-7|NA|TRBV6-6
CASSYGGGRAGQYF
>TRBJ2-4|NA|TRBV6-5
CASSSPYEGGQNIQYF
>TRBJ1-5|NA|TRBV27
CASSSGTGGPSNQPQHF
>TRBJ2-6|NA|TRBV14
CASSRQRGSGANVLTF
>TRBJ2-1|NA|TRBV7-2
CASSLEPGRAHNEQFF
>TRBJ2-3|NA|TRBV4-2
CASSQDPSADTQYF
>TRBJ1-3|medium-sized|TRBV18
CASSDRGRYGNTIYF
>TRBJ1-1|NA|TRBV18
CASSPPGEAEAFF
>TRBJ1-1|NA|TRBV4-1
CASSQPSANTEAFF
>TRBJ2-7|NA|TRBV18
CASSPLLGYEQYF
>TRBJ1-2|NA|TRBV6-1
CASFPTGGIYGYTF
>TRBJ2-3|few|TRBV7-2
CASSPHSGTSTDTQYF
>TRBJ1-4|NA|TRBV2
CASRVRTGREKLFF
>TRBJ1-3|NA|TRBV10-3
CAITSTVGDGTIYF
>TRBJ1-1|once|TRBV29-1
CSVPRAGANTEAFF
>TRBJ1-2|NA|TRBV7-2
CASSLVHGGYTF
>TRBJ2-2|NA|TRBV7-9
CASSSEQGRGELFF
>TRBJ1-1|many|TRBV19
CASSISMNTEAFF
>TRBJ2-1|NA|TRBV7-3
CASSAGTRLDEQFF
>TRBJ2-2|NA|TRBV18
CASSPDLGSQGAGELFF
>TRBJ2-7|NA|TRBV7-9
CASSLAIQTYEQYF